What follows is one TCR beta chain and its context. The identical CDR3 is also encoded by other nucleotide sequences in the sample. The data originate from a study of blood T cell repertoires in COVID-19. Germline V gives CDR1 SGHAT, CDR2 FQNNGV. The CDR3 has 13 residues. The V end lost 0 bases, the J end lost 3 bases, and 6 bases lay between the germline ends. The table came from immunoSEQ multiplex PCR; TCRdb's copy has only in-frame clones and leaves some out. This sample has roughly 70,000 clones; 80% to 90% occur once, and the top ten carry approximately 6.7%. The TCR originated in a woman over 75 with active COVID-19. What was sequenced was peripheral blood. The V and J genes are TRBV11-2 and TRBJ2-7, with no clear D. The CDR3 nucleotides are TGTGCCAGCAGCTTAGATTCCTTCTACGAGCAGTACTTC. Translation gives CASSLDSFYEQYF.